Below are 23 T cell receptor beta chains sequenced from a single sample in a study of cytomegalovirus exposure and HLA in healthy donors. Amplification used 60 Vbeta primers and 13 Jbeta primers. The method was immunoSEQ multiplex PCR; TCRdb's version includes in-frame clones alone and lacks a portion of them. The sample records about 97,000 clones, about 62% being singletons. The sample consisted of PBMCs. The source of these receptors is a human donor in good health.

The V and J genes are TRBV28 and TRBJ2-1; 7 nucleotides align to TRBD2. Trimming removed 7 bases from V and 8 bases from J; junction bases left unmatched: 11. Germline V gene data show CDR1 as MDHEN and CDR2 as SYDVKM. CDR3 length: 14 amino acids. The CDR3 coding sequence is TGTGCCAGCATGTGGGAGGGCCTCCGCGATGAGCAGTTCTTC. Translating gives CASMWEGLRDEQFF.

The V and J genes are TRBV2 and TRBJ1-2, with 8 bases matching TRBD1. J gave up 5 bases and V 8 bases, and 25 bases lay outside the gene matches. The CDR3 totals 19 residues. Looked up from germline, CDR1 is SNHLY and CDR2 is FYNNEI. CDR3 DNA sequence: TGTGCCAGCGGACCGAGGACAACAGGGGGTTCCTCGGTTTTATATGGCTACACCTTC. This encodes CASGPRTTGGSSVLYGYTF.

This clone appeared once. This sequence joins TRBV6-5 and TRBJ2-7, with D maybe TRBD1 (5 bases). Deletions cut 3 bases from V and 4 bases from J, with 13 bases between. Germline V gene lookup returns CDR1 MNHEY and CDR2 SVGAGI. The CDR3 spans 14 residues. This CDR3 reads CASSYRQDSYEQYF. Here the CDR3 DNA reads TGTGCCAGCAGTTATCGACAAGACAGTTACGAGCAGTACTTC.

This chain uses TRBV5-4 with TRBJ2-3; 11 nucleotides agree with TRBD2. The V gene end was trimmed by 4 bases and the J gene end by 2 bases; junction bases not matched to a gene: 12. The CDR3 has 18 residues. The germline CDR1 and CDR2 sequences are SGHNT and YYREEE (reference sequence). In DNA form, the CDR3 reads TGTGCCAGCAGCCTCGGGACTAGCGGCCTGAGGCACACAGATACGCAGTATTTT. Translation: CASSLGTSGLRHTDTQYF.

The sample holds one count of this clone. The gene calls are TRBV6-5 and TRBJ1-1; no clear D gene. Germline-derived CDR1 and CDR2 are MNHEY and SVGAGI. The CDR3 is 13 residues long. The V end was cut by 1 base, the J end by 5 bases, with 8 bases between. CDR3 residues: CASSYLSGTEAFF. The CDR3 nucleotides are TGTGCCAGCAGTTACTTGTCGGGGACTGAAGCTTTCTTT.

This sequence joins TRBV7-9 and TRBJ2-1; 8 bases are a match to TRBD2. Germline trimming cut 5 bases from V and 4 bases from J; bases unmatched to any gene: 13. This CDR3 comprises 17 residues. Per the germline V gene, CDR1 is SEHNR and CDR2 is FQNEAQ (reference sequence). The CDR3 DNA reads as TGTGCCAGCAGCCTTAACCCGAGACTAGCGCCGTACAATGAGCAGTTCTTC. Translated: CASSLNPRLAPYNEQFF.

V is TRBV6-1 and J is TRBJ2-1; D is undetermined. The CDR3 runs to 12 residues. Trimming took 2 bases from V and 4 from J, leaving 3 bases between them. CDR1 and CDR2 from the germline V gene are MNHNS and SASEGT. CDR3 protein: CASSESYNEQFF. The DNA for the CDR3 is TGTGCCAGCAGTGAATCGTACAATGAGCAGTTCTTC.

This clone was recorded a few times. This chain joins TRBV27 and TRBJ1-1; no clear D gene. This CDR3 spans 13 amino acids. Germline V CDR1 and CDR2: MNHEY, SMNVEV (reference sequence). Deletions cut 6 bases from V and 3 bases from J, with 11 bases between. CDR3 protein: CASRVPGDTEAFF. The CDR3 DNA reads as TGTGCCAGCAGGGTCCCCGGGGACACTGAAGCTTTCTTT.

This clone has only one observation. The CDR3 DNA follows: TGTGCCAGCAGCCCGGGACAGGGTTCCTACAATGAGCAGTTCTTC. Its translation is CASSPGQGSYNEQFF. The chain has TRBV9 and TRBJ2-1; 9 bases map to TRBD1. After removal of 4 bases from V and 1 base from J, the junction contained 3 bases not matched to a gene. The CDR3 extends over 15 amino acids. Germline CDR1 reads SGDLS; CDR2 reads YYNGEE.

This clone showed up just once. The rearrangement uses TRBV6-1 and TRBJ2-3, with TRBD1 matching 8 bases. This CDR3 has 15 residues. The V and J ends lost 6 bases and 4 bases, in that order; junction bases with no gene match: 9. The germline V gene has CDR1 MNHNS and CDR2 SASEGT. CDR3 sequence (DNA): TGTGCCAGCAGGGCCGGGACAGGTGAGGCAGATACGCAGTATTTT. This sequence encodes CASRAGTGEADTQYF.

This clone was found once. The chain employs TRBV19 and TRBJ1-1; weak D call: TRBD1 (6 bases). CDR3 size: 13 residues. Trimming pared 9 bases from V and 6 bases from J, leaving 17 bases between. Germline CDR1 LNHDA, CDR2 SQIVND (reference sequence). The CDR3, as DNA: TGTGCCAGCAATCAGGGGCTGGGTTCTGAAGCTTTCTTT. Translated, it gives CASNQGLGSEAFF.

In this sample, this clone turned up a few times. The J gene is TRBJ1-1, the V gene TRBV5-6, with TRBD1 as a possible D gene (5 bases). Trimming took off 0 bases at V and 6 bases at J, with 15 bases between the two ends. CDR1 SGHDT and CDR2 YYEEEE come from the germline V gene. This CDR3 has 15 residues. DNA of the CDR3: TGTGCCAGCAGCTTGGTGGGCAGGGATTATGCTGAAGCTTTCTTT. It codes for CASSLVGRDYAEAFF.

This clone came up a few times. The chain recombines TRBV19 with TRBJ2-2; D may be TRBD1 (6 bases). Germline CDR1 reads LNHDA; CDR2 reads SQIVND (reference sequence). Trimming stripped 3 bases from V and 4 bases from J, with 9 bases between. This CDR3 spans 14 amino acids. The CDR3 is CASSIWGRTGELFF. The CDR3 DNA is TGTGCCAGTAGTATCTGGGGGCGCACCGGGGAGCTGTTTTTT.

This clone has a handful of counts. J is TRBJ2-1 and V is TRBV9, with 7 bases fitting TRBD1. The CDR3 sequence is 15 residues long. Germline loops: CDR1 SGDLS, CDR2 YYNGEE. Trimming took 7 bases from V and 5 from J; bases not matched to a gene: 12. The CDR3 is CASERPGQIDNEQFF. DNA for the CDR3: TGTGCCAGCGAGAGACCGGGACAGATCGACAATGAGCAGTTCTTC. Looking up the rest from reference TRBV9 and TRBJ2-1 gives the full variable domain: DSGVTQTPKHLITATGQRVTLRCSPRSGDLSVYWYQQSLDQGLQFLIQYYNGEERAKGNILERFSAQQFPDLHSELNLSSLELGDSALYFCASERPGQIDNEQFFGPGTRLTVL.

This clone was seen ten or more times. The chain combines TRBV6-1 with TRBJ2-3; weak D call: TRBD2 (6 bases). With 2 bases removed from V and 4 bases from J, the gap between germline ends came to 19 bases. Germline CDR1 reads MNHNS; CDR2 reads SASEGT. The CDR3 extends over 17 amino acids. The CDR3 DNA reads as TGTGCCAGCAGTGAACGGCCAGCGCCATGGGGGGCAGATACGCAGTATTTT. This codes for CASSERPAPWGADTQYF.

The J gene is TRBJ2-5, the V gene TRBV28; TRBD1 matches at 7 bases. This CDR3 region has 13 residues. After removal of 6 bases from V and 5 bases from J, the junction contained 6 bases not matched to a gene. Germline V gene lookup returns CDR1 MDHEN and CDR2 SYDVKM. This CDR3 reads CASRPQGSETQYF. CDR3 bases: TGTGCCAGCAGACCACAGGGGAGCGAGACCCAGTACTTC. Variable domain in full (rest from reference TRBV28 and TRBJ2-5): DVKVTQSSRYLVKRTGEKVFLECVQDMDHENMFWYRQDPGLGLRLIYFSYDVKMKEKGDIPEGYSVSREKKERFSLILESASTNQTSMYLCASRPQGSETQYFGPGTRLLVL.

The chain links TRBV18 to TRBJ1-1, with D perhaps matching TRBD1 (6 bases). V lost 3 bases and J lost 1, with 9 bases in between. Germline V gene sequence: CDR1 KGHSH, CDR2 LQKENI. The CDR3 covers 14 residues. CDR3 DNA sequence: TGTGCCAGCTCACCGACAGGAAAGAACACTGAAGCTTTCTTT. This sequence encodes CASSPTGKNTEAFF.

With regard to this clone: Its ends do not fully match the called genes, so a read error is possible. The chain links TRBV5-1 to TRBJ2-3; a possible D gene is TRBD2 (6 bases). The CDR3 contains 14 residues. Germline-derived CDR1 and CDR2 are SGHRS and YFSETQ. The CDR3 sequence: CASSLGGSTNTQYF. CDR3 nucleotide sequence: TGCGCCAGCAGCCTAGGAGGGAGCACAAATACGCAGTATTTT.

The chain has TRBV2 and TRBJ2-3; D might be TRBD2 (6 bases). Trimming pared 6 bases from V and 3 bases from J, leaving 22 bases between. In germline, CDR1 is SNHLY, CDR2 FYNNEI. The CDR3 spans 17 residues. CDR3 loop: CASSPPGVRGFTDTQYF. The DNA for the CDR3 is TGTGCCAGCAGCCCCCCGGGAGTCAGAGGATTTACAGATACGCAGTATTTT.

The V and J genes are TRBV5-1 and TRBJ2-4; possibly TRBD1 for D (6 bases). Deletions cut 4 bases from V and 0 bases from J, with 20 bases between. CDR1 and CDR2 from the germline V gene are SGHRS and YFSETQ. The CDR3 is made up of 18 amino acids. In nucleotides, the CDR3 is TGCGCCAGCAGCCCCTGGGCCCGACAGGACCTAGCCAAAAACATTCAGTACTTC. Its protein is CASSPWARQDLAKNIQYF.

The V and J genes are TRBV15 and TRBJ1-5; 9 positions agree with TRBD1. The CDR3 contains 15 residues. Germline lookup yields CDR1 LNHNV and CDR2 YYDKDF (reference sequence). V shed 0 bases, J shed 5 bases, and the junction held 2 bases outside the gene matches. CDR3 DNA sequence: TGTGCCACCAGCAGAGATTGGGACAGGGATCAGCCCCAGCATTTT. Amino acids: CATSRDWDRDQPQHF.

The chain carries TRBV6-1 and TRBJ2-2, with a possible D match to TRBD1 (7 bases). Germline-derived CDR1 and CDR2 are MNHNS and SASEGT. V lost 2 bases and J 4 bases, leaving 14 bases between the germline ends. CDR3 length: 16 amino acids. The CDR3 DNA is TGTGCCAGCAGTGAATTGGGCAGGGGGGCCACCGGGGAGCTGTTTTTT. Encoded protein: CASSELGRGATGELFF.

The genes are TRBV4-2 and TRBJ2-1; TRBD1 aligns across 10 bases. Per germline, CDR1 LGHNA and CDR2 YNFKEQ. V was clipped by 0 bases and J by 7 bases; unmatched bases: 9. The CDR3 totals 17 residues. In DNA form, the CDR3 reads TGTGCCAGCAGCCAAGATGGGGGGACAGGGGTGAAGAATGAGCAGTTCTTC. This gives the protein CASSQDGGTGVKNEQFF.